This T cell receptor (beta chain) was identified in a study of T cell repertoires in cytomegalovirus infection. At the level of the study: It was the public TCR beta signatures that indicated both CMV infection and matching HLA type. Findings and limits, study-wide: Using cumulative public TCR beta family frequency, the authors identified those who carried CMV together with the relevant HLA. There were HLA-C-restricted CMV-specific TCR beta clonotypes dominating the ex vivo response.

Via MiXCR, TCRdb re-called the reads, giving one row per CDR3 protein. The repertoire has about 740,000 distinct CDR3 sequences, less than 40% of them found once; the top ten carry 2.5% to 3%. Trimming stripped 1 base from V and 7 bases from J, with 10 bases between. CDR1 is SGHVS, CDR2 FQNEAQ, per germline. CDR3 length: 13 residues. This clonotype has just a few counts. Its antigen is not identified. This receptor was taken from a human donor in good health (CMV status not recorded). Some clones in this sample may be carry-over from other donors' samples. V is TRBV7-8 and J is TRBJ1-2; weak D call: TRBD1 (5 bases). The specimen sequenced was PBMCs. The CDR3 sequence: CASSLDRTGGYTF. Here the CDR3 DNA reads TGTGCCAGCAGCTTAGACAGGACGGGTGGCTACACCTTC. The complete variable domain, with remaining parts taken from reference TRBV7-8 and TRBJ1-2, reads GAGVSQSPRYKVAKRGQDVALRCDPISGHVSLFWYQQALGQGPEFLTYFQNEAQLDKSGLPSDRFFAERPEGSVSTLKIQRTQQEDSAVYLCASSLDRTGGYTFGSGTRLTVV.